This T cell receptor beta chain was recorded in a study of blood T cell repertoires in COVID-19. Turning to the study itself: Spain, Italy and the United States supplied samples that represented acute and convalescent COVID-19. The cDNA or gDNA used as material had been derived from T cells, B-cell-depleted T cells, or PBMCs.

Original data processing: Amplification of reference gene primers was used by the study to estimate nucleated cell counts. Method: immunoSEQ multiplex PCR; TCRdb's copy keeps in-frame clones and lacks some. The DNA was the basis for D and trimming; V, J and clone size are from that table. The top ten hold around 12% of the sample, which has 70,000 or so clones, about 89% seen once. V lost 4 bases and J 4 bases, leaving 11 bases between the germline ends. The CDR3 sequence is 13 residues long. In germline, CDR1 is SGDLS, CDR2 YYNGEE. The sequence was obtained from a woman aged 55-75 years with acute or convalescent COVID-19. The rearrangement uses TRBV9 and TRBJ2-5, with D tentatively TRBD2 (6 bases). Sequencing used peripheral blood. The CDR3 sequence: CASSTGVGETQYF. The CDR3 DNA reads TGTGCCAGCAGCACGGGAGTGGGAGAGACCCAGTACTTC.